This TCR beta chain was obtained from a study of PD-1 blockade in classical Hodgkin lymphoma. Time point here: cycle 4 day 1 (C4D1), after 6 weeks of nivolumab. With no exception, relapse followed autologous stem cell transplantation in all patients, and brentuximab vedotin exposure varied. The CD4+ T cells used were purified from thawed PBMCs through magnetic negative selection. The CDR3 consists of 13 residues. CDR1 and CDR2 from the germline V gene are SGHRS and YFSETQ. The V end lost 4 bases, the J end lost 4 bases, and 8 bases lay between the germline ends. With respect to this clone: Its antigen is not identified.

Assay: immunoSEQ multiplex PCR; the TCRdb copy retains only in-frame clones and omits some. The repertoire holds approximately 6,200 clones, with roughly 86% as singletons. Study-level findings and limits: CD4+ TCR diversity, unlike CD8+, rose significantly by C4D1. Possibly reflecting disease activity or prior therapy, repertoire differences have causes that remain undefined.

This specimen was CD4+ T cells from blood, taken before the fourth cycle of nivolumab. V and J are TRBV5-1 and TRBJ2-2, with D perhaps TRBD1 (5 bases). The source is a human donor with classical Hodgkin lymphoma. The CDR3 DNA follows: TGCGCCAGCAGCAACCAGGGCACCGGGGAGCTGTTTTTT. It translates to CASSNQGTGELFF.